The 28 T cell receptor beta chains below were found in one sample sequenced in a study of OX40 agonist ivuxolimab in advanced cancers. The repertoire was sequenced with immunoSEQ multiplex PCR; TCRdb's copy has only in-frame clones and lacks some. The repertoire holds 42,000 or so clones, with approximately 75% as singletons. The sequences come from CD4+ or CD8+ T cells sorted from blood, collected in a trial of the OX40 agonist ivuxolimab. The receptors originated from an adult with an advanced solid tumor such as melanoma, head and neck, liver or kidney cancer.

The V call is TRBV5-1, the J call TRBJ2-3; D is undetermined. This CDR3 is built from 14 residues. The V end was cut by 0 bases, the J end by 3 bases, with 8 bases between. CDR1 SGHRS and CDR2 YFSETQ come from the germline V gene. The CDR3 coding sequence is TGCGCCAGCAGCTTGGGAGAGGAAACAGATACGCAGTATTTT. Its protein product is CASSLGEETDTQYF.

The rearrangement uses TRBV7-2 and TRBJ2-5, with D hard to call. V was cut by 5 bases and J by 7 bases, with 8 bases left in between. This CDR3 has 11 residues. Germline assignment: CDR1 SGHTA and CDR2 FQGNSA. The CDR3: CASSSPGTQYF. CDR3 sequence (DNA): TGTGCCAGCAGCAGCCCCGGGACCCAGTACTTC.

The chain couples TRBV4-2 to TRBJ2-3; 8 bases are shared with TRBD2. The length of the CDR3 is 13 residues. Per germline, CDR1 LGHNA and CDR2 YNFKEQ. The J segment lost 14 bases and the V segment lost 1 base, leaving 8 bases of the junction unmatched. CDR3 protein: CASSQGSGSQWYF. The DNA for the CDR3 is TGTGCCAGCAGCCAAGGGAGCGGGAGTCAATGGTATTTT.

The CDR3 DNA reads TGTGCCAGCTCACCAAATTTAAGGGAGACCCAGTACTTC. This gives the protein CASSPNLRETQYF. V and J are TRBV18 and TRBJ2-5; D not certain. The V and J ends lost 2 bases and 5 bases respectively, with 9 bases between them. The CDR3 is 13 residues long. From germline, CDR1 is KGHSH and CDR2 LQKENI.

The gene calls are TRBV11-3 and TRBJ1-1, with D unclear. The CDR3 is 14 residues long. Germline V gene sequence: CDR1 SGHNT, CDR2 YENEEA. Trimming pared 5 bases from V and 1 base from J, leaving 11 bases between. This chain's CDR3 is CASSPEWENTEAFF. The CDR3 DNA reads TGTGCCAGCAGCCCAGAGTGGGAGAACACTGAAGCTTTCTTT.

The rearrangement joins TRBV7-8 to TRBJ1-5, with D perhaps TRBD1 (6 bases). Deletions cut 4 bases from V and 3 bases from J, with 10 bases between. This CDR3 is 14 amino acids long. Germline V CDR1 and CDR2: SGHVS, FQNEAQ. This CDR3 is CASSSRTVNQPQHF. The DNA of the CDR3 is TGTGCCAGCAGCTCCCGGACAGTCAATCAGCCCCAGCATTTT.

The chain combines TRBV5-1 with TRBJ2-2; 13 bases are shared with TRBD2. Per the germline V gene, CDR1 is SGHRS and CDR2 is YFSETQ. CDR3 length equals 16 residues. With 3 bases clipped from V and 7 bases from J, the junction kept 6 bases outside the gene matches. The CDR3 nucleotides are TGCGCCAGCAGCTCGGGACTAGCGGGATCGTACGGGGAGCTGTTTTTT. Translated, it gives CASSSGLAGSYGELFF.

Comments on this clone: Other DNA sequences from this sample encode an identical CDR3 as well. The DNA for the CDR3 is TGCGCCAGCAGCTTTGAAGGGGGTGGAAACACCATATATTTT. This sequence encodes CASSFEGGGNTIYF. The V call is TRBV5-1, the J call TRBJ1-3, with D possibly being TRBD1 (6 bases). Germline V CDR1 and CDR2: SGHRS, YFSETQ. There are 14 residues in the CDR3. With 2 bases removed from V and 3 bases from J, the gap between germline ends came to 9 bases.

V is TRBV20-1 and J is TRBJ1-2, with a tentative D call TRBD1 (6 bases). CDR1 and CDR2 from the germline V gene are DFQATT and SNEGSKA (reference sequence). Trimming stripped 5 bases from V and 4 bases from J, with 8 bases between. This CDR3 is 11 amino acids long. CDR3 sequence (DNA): TGCAGTGCTTCGGACAGCTATGGCTACACCTTC. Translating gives CSASDSYGYTF.

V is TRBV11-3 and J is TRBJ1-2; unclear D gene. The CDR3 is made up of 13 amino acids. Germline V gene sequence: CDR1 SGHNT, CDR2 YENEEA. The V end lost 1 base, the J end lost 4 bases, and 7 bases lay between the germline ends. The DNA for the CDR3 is TGTGCCAGCAGCTTAGGGGAACGCTATGGCTACACCTTC. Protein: CASSLGERYGYTF.

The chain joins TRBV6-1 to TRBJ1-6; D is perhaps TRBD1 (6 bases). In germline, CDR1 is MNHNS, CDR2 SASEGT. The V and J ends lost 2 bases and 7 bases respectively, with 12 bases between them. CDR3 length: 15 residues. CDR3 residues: CASSELGADNSPLHF. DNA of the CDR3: TGTGCCAGCAGTGAATTGGGGGCTGACAATTCACCCCTCCACTTT.

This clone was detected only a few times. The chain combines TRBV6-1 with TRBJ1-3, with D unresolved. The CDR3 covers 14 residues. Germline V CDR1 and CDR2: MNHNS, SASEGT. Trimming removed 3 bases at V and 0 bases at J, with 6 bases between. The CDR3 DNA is TGTGCCAGCAGTGAGTCTCTCTCTGGAAACACCATATATTTT. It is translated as CASSESLSGNTIYF.

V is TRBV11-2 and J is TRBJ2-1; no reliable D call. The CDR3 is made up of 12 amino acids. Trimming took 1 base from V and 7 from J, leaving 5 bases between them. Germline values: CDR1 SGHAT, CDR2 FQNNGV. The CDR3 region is CASSLVWNEQFF. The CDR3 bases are TGTGCCAGCAGCTTAGTGTGGAATGAGCAGTTCTTC.

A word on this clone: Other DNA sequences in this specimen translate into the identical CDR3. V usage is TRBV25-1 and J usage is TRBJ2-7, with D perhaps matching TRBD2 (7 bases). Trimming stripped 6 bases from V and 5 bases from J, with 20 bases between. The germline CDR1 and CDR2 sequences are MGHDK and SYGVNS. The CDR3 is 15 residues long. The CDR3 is CASSLGGEWGHEQYF. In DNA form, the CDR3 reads TGTGCCAGCAGCCTAGGGGGGGAGTGGGGGCACGAGCAGTACTTC.

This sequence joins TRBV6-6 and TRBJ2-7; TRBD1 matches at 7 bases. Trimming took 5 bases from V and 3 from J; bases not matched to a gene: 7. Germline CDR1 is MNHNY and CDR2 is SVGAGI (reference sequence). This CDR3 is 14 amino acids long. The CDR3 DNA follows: TGTGCCAGCAGTGGGGGACAGCTCGTCTACGAGCAGTACTTC. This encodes CASSGGQLVYEQYF.

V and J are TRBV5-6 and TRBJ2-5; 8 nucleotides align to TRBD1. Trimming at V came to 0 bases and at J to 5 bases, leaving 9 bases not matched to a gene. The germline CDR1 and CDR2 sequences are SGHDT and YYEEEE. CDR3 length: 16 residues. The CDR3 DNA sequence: TGTGCCAGCAGCTTGGGGGACAGGTACGGCTGGGAGACCCAGTACTTC. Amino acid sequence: CASSLGDRYGWETQYF.

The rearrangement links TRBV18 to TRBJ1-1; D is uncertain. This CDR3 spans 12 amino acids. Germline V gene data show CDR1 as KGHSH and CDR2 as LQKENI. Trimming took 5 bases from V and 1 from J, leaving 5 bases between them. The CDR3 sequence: CASSVQNTEAFF. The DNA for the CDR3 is TGTGCCAGCTCAGTTCAGAACACTGAAGCTTTCTTT.

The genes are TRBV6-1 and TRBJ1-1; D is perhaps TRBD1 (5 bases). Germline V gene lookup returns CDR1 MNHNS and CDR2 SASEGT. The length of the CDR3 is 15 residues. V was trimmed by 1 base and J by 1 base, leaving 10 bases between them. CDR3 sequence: CASSEGKGWNTEAFF. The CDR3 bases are TGTGCCAGCAGTGAAGGAAAGGGGTGGAACACTGAAGCTTTCTTT.

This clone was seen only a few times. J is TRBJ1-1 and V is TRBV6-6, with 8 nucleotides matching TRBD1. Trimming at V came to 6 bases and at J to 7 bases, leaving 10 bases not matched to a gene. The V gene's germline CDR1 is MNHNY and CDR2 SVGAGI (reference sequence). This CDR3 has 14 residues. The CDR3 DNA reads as TGTGCCAGCAGACGGACAGGGCAAGGGTATGAAGCTTTCTTT. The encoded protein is CASRRTGQGYEAFF.

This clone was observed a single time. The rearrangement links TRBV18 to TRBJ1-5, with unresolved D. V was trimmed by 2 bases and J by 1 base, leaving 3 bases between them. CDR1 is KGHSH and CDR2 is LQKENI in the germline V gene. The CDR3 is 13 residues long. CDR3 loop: CASSPGSNQPQHF. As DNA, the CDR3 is TGTGCCAGCTCACCAGGCAGCAATCAGCCCCAGCATTTT.

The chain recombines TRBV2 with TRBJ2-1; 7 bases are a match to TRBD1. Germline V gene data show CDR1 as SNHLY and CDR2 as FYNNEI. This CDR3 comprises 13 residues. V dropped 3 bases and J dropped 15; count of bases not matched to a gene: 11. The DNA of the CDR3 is TGTGCCAGCAGTGACATGTCCCGGGACAGACCGTTCTTC. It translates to CASSDMSRDRPFF.

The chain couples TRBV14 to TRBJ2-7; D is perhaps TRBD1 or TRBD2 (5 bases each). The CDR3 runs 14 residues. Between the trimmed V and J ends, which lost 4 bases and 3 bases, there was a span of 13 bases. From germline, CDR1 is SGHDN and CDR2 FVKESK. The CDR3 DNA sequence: TGTGCCAGCAGCCTCTCCGGGGCCAGCTACGAGCAGTACTTC. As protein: CASSLSGASYEQYF.

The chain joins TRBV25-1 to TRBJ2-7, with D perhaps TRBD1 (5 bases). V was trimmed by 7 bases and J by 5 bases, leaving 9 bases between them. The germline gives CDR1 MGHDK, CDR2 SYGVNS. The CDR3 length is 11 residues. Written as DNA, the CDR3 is TGTGCCAGCATGCAGGGTAACGAGCAGTACGTC. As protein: CASMQGNEQYV.

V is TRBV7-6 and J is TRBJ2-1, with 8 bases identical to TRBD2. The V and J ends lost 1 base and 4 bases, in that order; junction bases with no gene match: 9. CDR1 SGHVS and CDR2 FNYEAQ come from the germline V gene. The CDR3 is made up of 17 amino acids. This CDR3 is CASSLGALAGQYNEQFF. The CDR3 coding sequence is TGTGCCAGCAGCTTAGGGGCTTTAGCGGGGCAATACAATGAGCAGTTCTTC.

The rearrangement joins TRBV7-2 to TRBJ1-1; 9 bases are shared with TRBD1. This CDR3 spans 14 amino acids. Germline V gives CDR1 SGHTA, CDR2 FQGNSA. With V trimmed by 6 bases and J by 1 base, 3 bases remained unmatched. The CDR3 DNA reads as TGTGCCAGCAGGCGGGACAGGGCGAACACTGAAGCTTTCTTT. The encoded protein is CASRRDRANTEAFF.

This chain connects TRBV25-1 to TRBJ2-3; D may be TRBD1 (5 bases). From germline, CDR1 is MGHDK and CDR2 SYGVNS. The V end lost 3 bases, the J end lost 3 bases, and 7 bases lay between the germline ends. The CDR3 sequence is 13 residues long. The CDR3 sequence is CASSDRVTDTQYF. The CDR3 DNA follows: TGTGCCAGCAGTGACAGGGTGACAGATACGCAGTATTTT.

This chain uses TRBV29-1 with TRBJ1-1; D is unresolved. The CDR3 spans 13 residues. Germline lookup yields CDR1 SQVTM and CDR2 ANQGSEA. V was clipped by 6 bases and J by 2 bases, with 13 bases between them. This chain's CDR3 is CSVLREGNTEAFF. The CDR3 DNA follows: TGCAGCGTGCTCCGGGAAGGAAACACTGAAGCTTTCTTT.

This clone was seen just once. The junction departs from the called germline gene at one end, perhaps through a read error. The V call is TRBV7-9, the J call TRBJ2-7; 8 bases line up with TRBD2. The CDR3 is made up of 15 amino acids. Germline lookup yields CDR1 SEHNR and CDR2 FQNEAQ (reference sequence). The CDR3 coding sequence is TGCGCCAGCAGCCAAGTTCTTAGCGGGACCTACGAGCAGTACTTC. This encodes CASSQVLSGTYEQYF.